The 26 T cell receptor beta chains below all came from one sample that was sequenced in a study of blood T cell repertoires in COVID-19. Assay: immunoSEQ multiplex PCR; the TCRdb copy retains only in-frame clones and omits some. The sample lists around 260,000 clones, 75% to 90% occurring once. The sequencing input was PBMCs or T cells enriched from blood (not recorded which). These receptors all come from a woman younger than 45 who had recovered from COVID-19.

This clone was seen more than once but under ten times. CDR3 protein: CASSPQVSYGYTF. The CDR3 DNA sequence: TGTGCCAGCAGCCCACAGGTATCCTATGGCTACACCTTC. V gene TRBV6-5 combines with J gene TRBJ1-2, with a possible D match to TRBD1 (5 bases). V shed 6 bases and J shed 4 bases, with 12 bases lying between them. CDR3 length: 13 residues. Germline CDR1 reads MNHEY; CDR2 reads SVGAGI.

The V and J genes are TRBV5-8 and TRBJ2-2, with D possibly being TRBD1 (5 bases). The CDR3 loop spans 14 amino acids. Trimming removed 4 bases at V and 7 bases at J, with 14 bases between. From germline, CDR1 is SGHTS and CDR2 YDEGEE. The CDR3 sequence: CASSRTNVGGELFF. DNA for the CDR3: TGTGCCAGCAGCCGGACAAATGTGGGCGGGGAGCTGTTTTTT.

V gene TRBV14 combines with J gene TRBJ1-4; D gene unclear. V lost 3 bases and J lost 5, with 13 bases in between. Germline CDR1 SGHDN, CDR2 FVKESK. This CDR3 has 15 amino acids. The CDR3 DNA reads TGTGCCAGCAGCCAGCTCTTAGTTCGGAATGAAAAACTGTTTTTT. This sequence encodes CASSQLLVRNEKLFF.

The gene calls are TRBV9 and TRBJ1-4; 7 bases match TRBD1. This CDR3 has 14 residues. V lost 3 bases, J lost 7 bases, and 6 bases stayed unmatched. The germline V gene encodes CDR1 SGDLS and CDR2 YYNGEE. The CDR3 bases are TGTGCCAGCAGCGCACTGGACAGGTCTGAAAAACTGTTTTTT. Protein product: CASSALDRSEKLFF.

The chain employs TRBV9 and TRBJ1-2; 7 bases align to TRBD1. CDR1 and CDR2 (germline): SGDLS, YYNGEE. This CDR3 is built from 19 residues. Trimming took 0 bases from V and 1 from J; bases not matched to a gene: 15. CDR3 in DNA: TGTGCCAGCAGCGTAGACTTTATGATTCGGGACAGCTATAACTATGGCTACACCTTC. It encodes CASSVDFMIRDSYNYGYTF.

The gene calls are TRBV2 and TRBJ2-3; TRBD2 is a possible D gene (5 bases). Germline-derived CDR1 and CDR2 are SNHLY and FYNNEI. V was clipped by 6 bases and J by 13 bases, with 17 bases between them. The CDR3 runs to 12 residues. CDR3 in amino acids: CASSNLAPEEYF. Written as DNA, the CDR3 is TGTGCCAGCAGCAATCTAGCCCCCGAGGAGTATTTT. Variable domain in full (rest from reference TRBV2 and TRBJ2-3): EPEVTQTPSHQVTQMGQEVILRCVPISNHLYFYWYRQILGQKVEFLVSFYNNEISEKSEIFDDQFSVERPDGSNFTLKIRSTKLEDSAMYFCASSNLAPEEYFGPGTRLTVL.

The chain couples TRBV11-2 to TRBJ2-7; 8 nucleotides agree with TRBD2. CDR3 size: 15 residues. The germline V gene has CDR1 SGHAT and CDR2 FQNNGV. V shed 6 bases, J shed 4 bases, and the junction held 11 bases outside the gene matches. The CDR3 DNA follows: TGTGCCAGCAGAACACCCGGGACTAGAAAATACGAGCAGTACTTC. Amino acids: CASRTPGTRKYEQYF. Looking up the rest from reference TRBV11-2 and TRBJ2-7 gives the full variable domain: EAGVAQSPRYKIIEKRQSVAFWCNPISGHATLYWYQQILGQGPKLLIQFQNNGVVDDSQLPKDRFSAERLKGVDSTLKIQPAKLEDSAVYLCASRTPGTRKYEQYFGPGTRLTVT.

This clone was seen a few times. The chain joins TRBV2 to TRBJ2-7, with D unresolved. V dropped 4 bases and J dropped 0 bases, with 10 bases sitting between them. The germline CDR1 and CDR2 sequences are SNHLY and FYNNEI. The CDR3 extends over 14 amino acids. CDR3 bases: TGTGCCAGCAGTGGCCCTACGAGCTCCTACGAGCAGTACTTC. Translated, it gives CASSGPTSSYEQYF.

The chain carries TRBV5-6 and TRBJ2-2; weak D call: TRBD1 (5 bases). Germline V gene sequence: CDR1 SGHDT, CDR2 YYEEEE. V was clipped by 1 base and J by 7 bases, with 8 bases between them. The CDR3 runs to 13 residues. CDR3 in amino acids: CASSLQGFGELFF. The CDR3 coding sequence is TGTGCCAGCAGCTTGCAGGGTTTCGGGGAGCTGTTTTTT.

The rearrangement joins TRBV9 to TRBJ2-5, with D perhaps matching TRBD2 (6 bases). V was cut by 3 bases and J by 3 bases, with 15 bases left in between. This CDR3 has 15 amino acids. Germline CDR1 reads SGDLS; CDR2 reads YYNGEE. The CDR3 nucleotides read TGTGCCAGCAGCGCTGAAGAATGGGGGGAAGAGACCCAGTACTTC. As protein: CASSAEEWGEETQYF.

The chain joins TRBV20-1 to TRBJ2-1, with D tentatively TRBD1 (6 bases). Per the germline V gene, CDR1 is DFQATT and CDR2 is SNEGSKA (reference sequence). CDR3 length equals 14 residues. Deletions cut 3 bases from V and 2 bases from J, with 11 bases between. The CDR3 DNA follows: TGCAGTGCTAGTTCCAGGGGAACCTACAATGAGCAGTTCTTC. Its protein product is CSASSRGTYNEQFF.

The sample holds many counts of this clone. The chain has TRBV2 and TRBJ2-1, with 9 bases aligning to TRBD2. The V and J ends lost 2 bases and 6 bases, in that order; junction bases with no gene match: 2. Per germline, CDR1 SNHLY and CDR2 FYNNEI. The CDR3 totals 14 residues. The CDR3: CASSETSGFNEQFF. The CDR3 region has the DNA TGTGCCAGCAGTGAAACTAGCGGGTTCAATGAGCAGTTCTTC.

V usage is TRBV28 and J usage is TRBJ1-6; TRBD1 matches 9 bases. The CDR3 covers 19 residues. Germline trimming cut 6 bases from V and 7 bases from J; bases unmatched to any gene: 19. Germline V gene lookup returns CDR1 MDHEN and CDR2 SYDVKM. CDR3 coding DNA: TGTGCCAGCAGCCGGGACAGGGTTTCGGGTCGGGGTATGAATTCACCCCTCCACTTT. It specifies CASSRDRVSGRGMNSPLHF.

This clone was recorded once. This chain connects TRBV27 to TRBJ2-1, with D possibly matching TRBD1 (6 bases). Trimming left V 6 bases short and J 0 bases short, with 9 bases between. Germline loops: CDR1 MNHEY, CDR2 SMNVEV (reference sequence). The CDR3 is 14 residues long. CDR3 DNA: TGTGCCAGCAGCCAGGGGAGCTCCTACAATGAGCAGTTCTTC. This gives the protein CASSQGSSYNEQFF.

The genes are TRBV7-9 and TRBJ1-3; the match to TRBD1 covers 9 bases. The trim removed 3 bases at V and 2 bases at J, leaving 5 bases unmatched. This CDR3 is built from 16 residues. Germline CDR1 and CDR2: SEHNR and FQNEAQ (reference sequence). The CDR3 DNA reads TGTGCCAGCAGCTTTTGGGACAGGGTTACTGGAAACACCATATATTTT. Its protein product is CASSFWDRVTGNTIYF.

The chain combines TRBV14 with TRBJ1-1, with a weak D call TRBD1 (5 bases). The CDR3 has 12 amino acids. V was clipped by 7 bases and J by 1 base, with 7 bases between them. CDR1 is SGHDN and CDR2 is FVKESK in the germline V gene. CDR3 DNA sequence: TGTGCCAGCATGGGGGGGAACACTGAAGCTTTCTTT. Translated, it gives CASMGGNTEAFF. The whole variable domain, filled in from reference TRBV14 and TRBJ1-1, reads EAGVTQFPSHSVIEKGQTVTLRCDPISGHDNLYWYRRVMGKEIKFLLHFVKESKQDESGMPNNRFLAERTGGTYSTLKVQPAELEDSGVYFCASMGGNTEAFFGQGTRLTVV.

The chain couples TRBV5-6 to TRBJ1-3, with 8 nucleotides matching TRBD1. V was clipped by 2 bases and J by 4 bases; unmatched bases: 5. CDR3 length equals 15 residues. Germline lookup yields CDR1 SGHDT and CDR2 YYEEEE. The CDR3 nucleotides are TGTGCCAGCAGCTTAACCCGGGACAGGGGAAACACCATATATTTT. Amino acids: CASSLTRDRGNTIYF.

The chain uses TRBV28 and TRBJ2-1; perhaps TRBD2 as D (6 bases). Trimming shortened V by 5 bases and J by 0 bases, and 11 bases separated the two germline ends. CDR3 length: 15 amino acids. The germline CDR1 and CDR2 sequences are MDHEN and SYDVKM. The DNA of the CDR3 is TGTGCCAGCAGTCCTCTAGCGATCTCCTACAATGAGCAGTTCTTC. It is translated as CASSPLAISYNEQFF.

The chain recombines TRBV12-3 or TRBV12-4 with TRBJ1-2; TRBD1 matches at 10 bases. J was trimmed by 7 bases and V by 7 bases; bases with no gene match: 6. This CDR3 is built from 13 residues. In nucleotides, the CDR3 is TGTGCCAGCACGGGACAGGGGACAGGTGGCTACACCTTC. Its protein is CASTGQGTGGYTF.

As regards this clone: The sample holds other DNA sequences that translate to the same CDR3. This CDR3 is CASSLSGNTEAFF. DNA of the CDR3: TGTGCCAGCAGTTTATCGGGGAACACTGAAGCTTTCTTT. V gene TRBV28 combines with J gene TRBJ1-1; D is uncertain. The CDR3 is 13 amino acids. Trimming cost V 1 base and J 1 base, with 4 bases left between them. Germline CDR1 reads MDHEN; CDR2 reads SYDVKM.

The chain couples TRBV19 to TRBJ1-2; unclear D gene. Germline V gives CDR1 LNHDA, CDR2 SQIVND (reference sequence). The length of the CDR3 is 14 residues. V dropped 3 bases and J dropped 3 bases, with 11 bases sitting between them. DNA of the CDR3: TGTGCCAGTAGTATTTCCCGGGTTGACTATGGCTACACCTTC. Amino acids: CASSISRVDYGYTF.

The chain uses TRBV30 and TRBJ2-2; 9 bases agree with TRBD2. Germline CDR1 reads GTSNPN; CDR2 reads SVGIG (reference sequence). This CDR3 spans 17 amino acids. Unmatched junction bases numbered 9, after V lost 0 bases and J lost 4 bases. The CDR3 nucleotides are TGTGCCTGGAGTGTACGGCGCGGCGGGAGGGTCACCGGGGAGCTGTTTTTT. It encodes CAWSVRRGGRVTGELFF.

CDR3 protein: CASSLAGTEGETQYF. CDR3 nucleotide sequence: TGCGCCAGCAGCTTGGCTGGGACAGAGGGAGAGACCCAGTACTTC. The chain employs TRBV5-1 and TRBJ2-5; 7 bases fit TRBD1. J was trimmed by 4 bases and V by 0 bases; bases with no gene match: 6. Germline V gives CDR1 SGHRS, CDR2 YFSETQ. The CDR3 spans 15 residues.

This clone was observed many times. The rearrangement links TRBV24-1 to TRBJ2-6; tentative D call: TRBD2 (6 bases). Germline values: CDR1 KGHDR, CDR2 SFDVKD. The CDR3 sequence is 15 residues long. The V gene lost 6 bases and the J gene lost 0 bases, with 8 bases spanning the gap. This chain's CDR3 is CATSLGGSGANVLTF. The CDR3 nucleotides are TGTGCCACCAGTTTGGGGGGCTCTGGGGCCAACGTCCTGACTTTC.

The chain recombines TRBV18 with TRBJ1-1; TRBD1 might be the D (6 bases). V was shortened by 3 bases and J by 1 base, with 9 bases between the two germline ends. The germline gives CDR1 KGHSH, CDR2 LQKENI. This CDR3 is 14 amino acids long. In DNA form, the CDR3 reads TGTGCCAGCTCACCGACAGGAAGGAACACTGAAGCTTTCTTT. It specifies CASSPTGRNTEAFF.

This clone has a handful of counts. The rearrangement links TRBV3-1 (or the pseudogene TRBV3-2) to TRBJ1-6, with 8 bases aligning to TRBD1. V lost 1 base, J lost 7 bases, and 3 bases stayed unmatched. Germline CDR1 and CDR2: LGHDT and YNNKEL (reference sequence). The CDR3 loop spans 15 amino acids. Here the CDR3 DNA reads TGTGCCAGCAGCCAAGCGCACAGGGGGAATTCACCCCTCCACTTT. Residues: CASSQAHRGNSPLHF.